This T cell receptor beta chain was retrieved from a study of T cell repertoires in cytomegalovirus infection. Study context: Well-studied HLA-B-restricted epitopes and recently identified HLA-C-restricted epitopes of CMV were both used in the study. Findings and caveats of the study: Ex vivo responses were dominated by HLA-C-restricted CMV-specific TCR beta clonotypes.

The V end lost 4 bases, the J end lost 0 bases, and 13 bases lay between the germline ends. This CDR3 has 17 amino acids. Germline assignment: CDR1 SEHNR and CDR2 FQNEAQ (reference sequence). TCRdb recomputed calls from the reads with MiXCR, one row per CDR3 protein. The table has hundreds of thousands of distinct CDR3 sequences, under 35% seen once. The sample holds a few counts of this clonotype. Its antigen is currently unknown. V gene TRBV7-9 combines with J gene TRBJ2-6; D may be TRBD1 (6 bases). The material was cultured PBMCs, obtained from culture after CMV antigen stimulation. This sequence was found in a human donor in good health (CMV status not recorded). Some clones in this sample may be carry-over from other donors' samples. CDR3 sequence reads: CASSSGTYTSGANVLTF. CDR3 nucleotide sequence: TGTGCCAGCAGCTCCGGGACATATACCTCTGGGGCCAACGTCCTGACTTTC.